Following are 32 T cell receptor beta chains from one sample sequenced in a study of T cell responses to AZD1222 COVID-19 vaccine. The data were produced by immunoSEQ multiplex PCR, yet TCRdb's version contains in-frame clones alone and is incomplete. The sample has 150,000 to 200,000 clones; 85% to 95% are singletons. The source was peripheral blood, collected on day 0 of AZD1222 vaccination. These receptors were obtained from an adult in good health.

The chain uses TRBV18 and TRBJ1-4; a possible D gene is TRBD1 (6 bases). The V gene lost 5 bases and the J gene lost 0 bases, with 16 bases spanning the gap. The CDR3 runs to 17 residues. Germline-derived CDR1 and CDR2 are KGHSH and LQKENI. CDR3 protein: CASSGQKHLATNEKLFF. CDR3 bases: TGTGCCAGCTCAGGACAGAAACACCTCGCAACTAATGAAAAACTGTTTTTT.

The rearrangement joins TRBV12-3 or TRBV12-4 to TRBJ1-2, with D hard to call. The CDR3 contains 13 residues. V was clipped by 6 bases and J by 4 bases, with 12 bases between them. The DNA of the CDR3 is TGTGCCAGCAGCTTTACAGCTACCTATGGCTACACCTTC. As protein: CASSFTATYGYTF.

V and J are TRBV11-2 and TRBJ1-1; D is uncertain. The CDR3 has 15 amino acids. The germline V gene has CDR1 SGHAT and CDR2 FQNNGV. The V gene lost 3 bases and the J gene lost 0 bases, with 11 bases spanning the gap. The CDR3 nucleotides are TGTGCCAGCAGCTTTGGCAGGATCATGAACACTGAAGCTTTCTTT. It encodes CASSFGRIMNTEAFF.

The CDR3 DNA reads as TGCGCCAGCAGCCAAGACGGCCCATCAATCGAAGCTTTCTTT. As protein: CASSQDGPSIEAFF. This chain links TRBV4-3 with TRBJ1-1, with D unresolved. With 0 bases removed from V and 8 bases from J, the gap between germline ends came to 13 bases. CDR1 and CDR2 from the germline V gene are LGHNA and YSLEER. The CDR3 runs to 14 residues.

The chain joins TRBV5-8 to TRBJ1-5; D gene ambiguous. Germline V gives CDR1 SGHTS, CDR2 YDEGEE. The CDR3 is 11 amino acids. The V end was cut by 2 bases, the J end by 9 bases, with 6 bases between. The CDR3 region has the DNA TGTGCCAGCAGCTTTTTAGGGCCCCAGCATTTT. Translation: CASSFLGPQHF.

The chain joins TRBV28 to TRBJ1-4, with TRBD1 matching 7 bases. From germline, CDR1 is MDHEN and CDR2 SYDVKM. The length of the CDR3 is 15 residues. V lost 3 bases, J lost 6 bases, and 7 bases stayed unmatched. The CDR3: CASSFYRGGYEKLFF. The CDR3 nucleotides read TGTGCCAGCAGTTTCTACAGGGGAGGGTATGAAAAACTGTTTTTT.

This chain uses TRBV7-3 with TRBJ2-1; D is unclear. This CDR3 comprises 13 residues. V lost 5 bases to trimming and J lost 3 bases, with 8 bases between them. Looked up from germline, CDR1 is SGHTA and CDR2 is FQGTGA. CDR3 sequence: CASSLHHYNEQFF. The CDR3 DNA reads TGTGCCAGCAGCCTCCACCACTACAATGAGCAGTTCTTC.

The chain joins TRBV30 to TRBJ1-5; D possibly corresponds to TRBD1 (6 bases). This CDR3 comprises 16 residues. With 1 base removed from V and 2 bases from J, the gap between germline ends came to 15 bases. Looked up from germline, CDR1 is GTSNPN and CDR2 is SVGIG (reference sequence). CDR3 in DNA: TGTGCCTGGAGTGGCTCTGGGGGGCTCGGCAATCAGCCCCAGCATTTT. Encoded protein: CAWSGSGGLGNQPQHF.

The count of this clone is one. V and J are TRBV7-9 and TRBJ1-2; D uncertain. The V and J ends lost 4 bases and 2 bases respectively, with 14 bases between them. The CDR3 contains 15 residues. Germline V lookup: CDR1 SEHNR, CDR2 FQNEAQ (reference sequence). Here the CDR3 reads CASSSFKVLNYGYTF. Written as DNA, the CDR3 is TGTGCCAGCAGCTCTTTCAAAGTACTCAACTATGGCTACACCTTC.

The chain employs TRBV18 and TRBJ2-4; 11 nucleotides agree with TRBD1. The germline V gene encodes CDR1 KGHSH and CDR2 LQKENI. V trimming: 0 bases; J trimming: 8 bases; junction bases outside the gene matches: 0. The CDR3 consists of 14 residues. As DNA, the CDR3 is TGTGCCAGCTCACCACCGGGACAGGGGGACATTCAGTACTTC. This encodes CASSPPGQGDIQYF.

This rearrangement joins TRBV5-1 to TRBJ1-2; D call uncertain. Trimming took off 0 bases at V and 1 base at J, with 7 bases between the two ends. This CDR3 spans 14 amino acids. Germline lookup yields CDR1 SGHRS and CDR2 YFSETQ. CDR3 nucleotides: TGCGCCAGCAGCTTGGTTTACAGTAACTATGGCTACACCTTC. Amino acids: CASSLVYSNYGYTF. The whole variable domain, remainder taken from reference TRBV5-1 and TRBJ1-2, is KAGVTQTPRYLIKTRGQQVTLSCSPISGHRSVSWYQQTPGQGLQFLFEYFSETQRNKGNFPGRFSGRQFSNSRSEMNVSTLELGDSALYLCASSLVYSNYGYTFGSGTRLTVV.

V is TRBV19 and J is TRBJ1-2; perhaps TRBD1 as D (5 bases). The CDR3 is made up of 14 amino acids. The germline V gene has CDR1 LNHDA and CDR2 SQIVND (reference sequence). Trimming left V 7 bases short and J 0 bases short, with 12 bases between. The CDR3 DNA is TGTGCCAGTACCGGGGACTCAGCTAACTATGGCTACACCTTC. It codes for CASTGDSANYGYTF. Complete variable domain (other parts from reference TRBV19 and TRBJ1-2): DGGITQSPKYLFRKEGQNVTLSCEQNLNHDAMYWYRQDPGQGLRLIYYSQIVNDFQKGDIAEGYSVSREKKESFPLTVTSAQKNPTAFYLCASTGDSANYGYTFGSGTRLTVV.

This sequence joins TRBV14 and TRBJ1-4; D is possibly TRBD1 (5 bases). Germline-derived CDR1 and CDR2 are SGHDN and FVKESK. CDR3 length equals 14 residues. V shed 4 bases and J shed 0 bases, with 6 bases lying between them. The chain's CDR3 is CASSLTATNEKLFF. CDR3 bases: TGTGCCAGCAGCCTGACAGCAACTAATGAAAAACTGTTTTTT.

The CDR3 protein is CALKEQPGGELFF. CDR3 DNA sequence: TGTGCCCTAAAGGAGCAGCCAGGCGGGGAGCTGTTTTTT. J is TRBJ2-2 and V is TRBV11-2; unclear D gene. The CDR3 is 13 residues long. Germline-derived CDR1 and CDR2 are SGHAT and FQNNGV. The germline V and J ends were trimmed by 11 bases and 7 bases, with 17 bases remaining between them.

This rearrangement joins TRBV11-3 to TRBJ2-1; the match to TRBD2 covers 8 bases. Losses at the gene ends were 5 bases for V and 6 bases for J; bases not matched to a gene: 9. Germline V gene data show CDR1 as SGHNT and CDR2 as YENEEA. This CDR3 contains 15 residues. As DNA, the CDR3 is TGTGCCAGCAGCCTAACTAGCGGCTCTTTCAATGAGCAGTTCTTC. Its protein is CASSLTSGSFNEQFF.

The rearrangement joins TRBV24-1 to TRBJ2-3; 13 positions match TRBD2. Looked up from germline, CDR1 is KGHDR and CDR2 is SFDVKD. Germline trimming cut 9 bases from V and 6 bases from J; bases unmatched to any gene: 11. The CDR3 covers 16 residues. CDR3 sequence (DNA): TGTGCCACCGCAGGGACTAGCGGGATGGGGGTTGATACGCAGTATTTT. Translation gives CATAGTSGMGVDTQYF.

The gene calls are TRBV11-2 and TRBJ1-1, with unresolved D. Germline V CDR1 and CDR2: SGHAT, FQNNGV. Trimming pared 3 bases from V and 1 base from J, leaving 12 bases between. CDR3 size: 15 residues. CDR3 sequence (DNA): TGTGCCAGCAGCTTTTTAGGAACCCAGAACACTGAAGCTTTCTTT. Translation gives CASSFLGTQNTEAFF.

This chain joins TRBV28 and TRBJ2-7; D call uncertain. Trimming pared 5 bases from V and 12 bases from J, leaving 17 bases between. The CDR3 runs to 12 residues. The germline V gene has CDR1 MDHEN and CDR2 SYDVKM. DNA of the CDR3: TGTGCCAGCAGTACCGGGCTAACCCCGGCGTACGTC. Its translation is CASSTGLTPAYV.

V and J are TRBV7-2 and TRBJ1-5; TRBD1 is a possible D gene (5 bases). Deletions cut 4 bases from V and 4 bases from J, with 14 bases between. The CDR3 covers 15 residues. Germline lookup yields CDR1 SGHTA and CDR2 FQGNSA. The CDR3 nucleotides are TGTGCCAGCAGCTATACCCGGGACCTGAATCAGCCCCAGCATTTT. Protein sequence: CASSYTRDLNQPQHF.

This sequence joins TRBV2 and TRBJ1-4; TRBD1 agrees at 9 bases. The V segment lost 7 bases and the J segment 7 bases; nucleotides outside the gene matches: 7. This CDR3 has 14 amino acids. Germline V CDR1 and CDR2: SNHLY, FYNNEI. CDR3 in amino acids: CASNSGTGTEKLFF. The CDR3 DNA reads TGTGCCAGCAACTCCGGGACAGGGACTGAAAAACTGTTTTTT.

The chain joins TRBV19 to TRBJ1-4, with a tentative D call TRBD1 (6 bases). Germline CDR1 and CDR2: LNHDA and SQIVND (reference sequence). The CDR3 is 14 amino acids. V lost 5 bases, J lost 6 bases, and 13 bases lay in between. CDR3 in amino acids: CASSGGQNYEKLFF. As DNA, the CDR3 is TGTGCCAGTAGTGGCGGACAGAACTATGAAAAACTGTTTTTT.

This clone has only one observation. This chain joins TRBV3-1 (or the pseudogene TRBV3-2) and TRBJ1-4; 7 nucleotides agree with TRBD1. CDR3 length: 14 residues. V was clipped by 1 base and J by 10 bases; unmatched bases: 6. Germline loops: CDR1 LGHDT, CDR2 YNNKEL (reference sequence). Here the CDR3 DNA reads TGTGCCAGCAGCCAAGGGCAGGGGGAGGGAAAACTGTTTTTT. It specifies CASSQGQGEGKLFF.

The V call is TRBV6-5, the J call TRBJ2-1; 10 bases agree with TRBD2. V shed 0 bases and J 3 bases; nucleotides not matched to a gene: 2. In germline, CDR1 is MNHEY, CDR2 SVGAGI. The CDR3 extends over 16 amino acids. The CDR3: CASSYSGTSDYNEQFF. CDR3 nucleotides: TGTGCCAGCAGTTACTCAGGGACTAGCGACTACAATGAGCAGTTCTTC.

The chain links TRBV15 to TRBJ1-2; 10 bases are a match to TRBD1. Germline V gene lookup returns CDR1 LNHNV and CDR2 YYDKDF (reference sequence). The trim removed 2 bases at V and 8 bases at J, leaving 8 bases unmatched. This CDR3 is 15 amino acids long. Here the CDR3 DNA reads TGTGCCACCAGCAGACCCGGTGGGACAGGGGTCGGCTACACCTTC. Protein sequence: CATSRPGGTGVGYTF.

The V call is TRBV7-8, the J call TRBJ2-3, with a tentative D call TRBD2 (5 bases). Trimming took 3 bases from V and 6 from J, leaving 10 bases between them. The CDR3 totals 13 residues. The germline CDR1 and CDR2 sequences are SGHVS and FQNEAQ. CDR3 coding DNA: TGTGCCAGCAGCTTTAGCCCGGGGGATACGCAGTATTTT. Protein product: CASSFSPGDTQYF.

The chain uses TRBV9 and TRBJ2-1; D is uncertain. CDR3 length equals 13 residues. The germline CDR1 and CDR2 sequences are SGDLS and YYNGEE. Trimming took off 4 bases at V and 6 bases at J, with 11 bases between the two ends. In nucleotides, the CDR3 is TGTGCCAGCAGCCCCTTCGTGGGCAATGAGCAGTTCTTC. Residues: CASSPFVGNEQFF. The complete variable domain, with remaining parts taken from reference TRBV9 and TRBJ2-1, reads DSGVTQTPKHLITATGQRVTLRCSPRSGDLSVYWYQQSLDQGLQFLIQYYNGEERAKGNILERFSAQQFPDLHSELNLSSLELGDSALYFCASSPFVGNEQFFGPGTRLTVL.

The chain is built from TRBV9 and TRBJ1-5; 8 positions agree with TRBD1. V dropped 4 bases and J dropped 4; count of bases not matched to a gene: 7. This CDR3 has 15 amino acids. The germline gives CDR1 SGDLS, CDR2 YYNGEE. The CDR3 nucleotides are TGTGCCAGCAGCTCGACAGGGGCTCCTAATCAGCCCCAGCATTTT. It codes for CASSSTGAPNQPQHF. The whole variable domain, remainder taken from reference TRBV9 and TRBJ1-5, is DSGVTQTPKHLITATGQRVTLRCSPRSGDLSVYWYQQSLDQGLQFLIQYYNGEERAKGNILERFSAQQFPDLHSELNLSSLELGDSALYFCASSSTGAPNQPQHFGDGTRLSIL.

The CDR3 DNA follows: TGTGCCAGCAGTTCACTTGGAGGAGAGACCCAGTACTTC. Its protein product is CASSSLGGETQYF. The rearrangement uses TRBV5-6 and TRBJ2-5; perhaps TRBD2 as D (5 bases). The V gene lost 5 bases and the J gene lost 4 bases, with 12 bases spanning the gap. This CDR3 has 13 residues. The germline CDR1 and CDR2 sequences are SGHDT and YYEEEE.

The V call is TRBV19, the J call TRBJ1-2, with D unclear. Germline CDR1 LNHDA, CDR2 SQIVND (reference sequence). V was shortened by 3 bases and J by 7 bases, with 9 bases between the two germline ends. The CDR3 covers 12 residues. CDR3 in amino acids: CASSIPRGGYTF. CDR3 DNA: TGTGCCAGTAGTATTCCCCGGGGTGGCTACACCTTC.

The J gene is TRBJ2-2, the V gene TRBV2; 11 bases line up with TRBD2. The trim removed 5 bases at V and 4 bases at J, leaving 6 bases unmatched. The V gene's germline CDR1 is SNHLY and CDR2 FYNNEI. This CDR3 spans 16 amino acids. CDR3 in amino acids: CASSSSGGAVTGELFF. The CDR3 bases are TGTGCCAGCAGTAGTAGCGGGGGGGCCGTCACCGGGGAGCTGTTTTTT.

This chain connects TRBV6-5 to TRBJ1-3; the D is unclear. The V end lost 2 bases, the J end lost 4 bases, and 15 bases lay between the germline ends. The CDR3 is 16 amino acids. Germline V gives CDR1 MNHEY, CDR2 SVGAGI. CDR3 protein: CASSYRVPPEGNTIYF. The DNA for the CDR3 is TGTGCCAGCAGTTACCGGGTCCCGCCGGAGGGAAACACCATATATTTT.

The CDR3 loop reads CASSPGVWDQRNYGYTF. CDR3 bases: TGTGCCAGCAGCCCCGGCGTCTGGGATCAAAGGAACTATGGCTACACCTTC. The genes are TRBV7-6 and TRBJ1-2; D is uncertain. Germline CDR1 and CDR2: SGHVS and FNYEAQ. Trimming cost V 5 bases and J 2 bases, with 21 bases left between them. The CDR3 runs to 17 residues. The full variable domain, with the rest looked up from reference TRBV7-6 and TRBJ1-2, is GAGVSQSPRYKVTKRGQDVALRCDPISGHVSLYWYRQALGQGPEFLTYFNYEAQQDKSGLPNDRFSAERPEGSISTLTIQRTEQRDSAMYRCASSPGVWDQRNYGYTFGSGTRLTVV.